The clone carrying this TCR beta chain was found a few times. What it binds is unknown. This CDR3 region has 16 residues. V was pared by 0 bases and J by 1 base, with 12 bases between. Germline assignment: CDR1 WSHSY and CDR2 SAAADI. The sample is drawn from a study of response to subunit inactivated influenza vaccine. Whole-study findings and limits: Each seasonal influenza vaccination recruits few new T cells, the authors suggested.

TCRdb analysed the RT-PCR reads with MiXCR anew, one entry per CDR3 protein. The table lists about 540,000 distinct CDR3 sequences, 20% to 25% of them singletons. The data also belong to a second study, concerning T cells expressing NK-cell markers. That paper notes: In generating TCR beta cDNA, 5'RACE template switching with UMIs was used. Each TCR beta repertoire originated in sorted T cells that were CD3+CD56+NKG2C+, CD3+CD56+NKG2C- or CD3+CD56-NKG2C+. The sorts in several experiments were restricted to alpha-beta TCR T cells by an anti-gamma-delta TCR antibody. Whether expanded NKG2C+ T cell clones recognized HCMV stayed uncertain.

Here the sequenced sample was CD4+ T cells sorted from PBMCs, taken roughly 12 days after vaccination. This receptor was identified in a man aged 50-60 years who received an inactivated influenza vaccine. The chain combines TRBV10-2 with TRBJ1-1; a weak D match, TRBD1 (6 bases). The CDR3, as DNA: TGCGCCAGCAGTGAGTCACGCGGGGGCGGGAACACTGAAGCTTTCTTT. Amino acid sequence: CASSESRGGGNTEAFF.